This TCR beta chain was captured by sequencing in a study of tumor-infiltrating lymphocytes in localized non-small cell lung cancer. Data came from immunoSEQ multiplex PCR; TCRdb stores just in-frame clones and leaves some out. The table records about 12,000 clones, 70% to 90% of them present only once. This clone was recorded once. Its matching antigen is unknown. Trimming at V came to 5 bases and at J to 7 bases, leaving 15 bases not matched to a gene. The CDR3 sequence is 17 residues long. Germline CDR1 reads MNHEY; CDR2 reads SMNVEV (reference sequence). Study results and caveats: Different pieces of the same tissue were used for each assay. Tumor T-cell fraction from TCR sequencing was not associated with recurrence-free survival (p = 0.61). Higher tumor T cell infiltration than in uninvolved lung was supported by TCRbeta sequencing. T-cell fraction did not differ between immunotypes IM1 and IM2.

Sequencing was performed on lung tumor tissue. This clonotype originated in a human donor with non-small cell lung cancer. The chain joins TRBV27 to TRBJ2-5; 11 bases line up with TRBD2. The CDR3 sequence: CASSKGLAAGEGATQYF. In DNA form, the CDR3 reads TGTGCCAGCAGTAAGGGACTAGCGGCGGGAGAAGGGGCGACCCAGTACTTC.